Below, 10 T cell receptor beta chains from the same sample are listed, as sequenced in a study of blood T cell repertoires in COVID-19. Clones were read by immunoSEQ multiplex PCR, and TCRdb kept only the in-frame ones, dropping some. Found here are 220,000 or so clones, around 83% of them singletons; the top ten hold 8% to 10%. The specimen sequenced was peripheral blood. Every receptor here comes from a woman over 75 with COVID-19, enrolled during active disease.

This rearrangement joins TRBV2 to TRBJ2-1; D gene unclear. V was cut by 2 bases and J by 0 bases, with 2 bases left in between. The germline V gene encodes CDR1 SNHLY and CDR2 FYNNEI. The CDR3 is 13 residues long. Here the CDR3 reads CASSEYSYNEQFF. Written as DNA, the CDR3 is TGTGCCAGCAGTGAATACTCCTACAATGAGCAGTTCTTC. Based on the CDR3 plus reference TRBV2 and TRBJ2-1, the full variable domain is EPEVTQTPSHQVTQMGQEVILRCVPISNHLYFYWYRQILGQKVEFLVSFYNNEISEKSEIFDDQFSVERPDGSNFTLKIRSTKLEDSAMYFCASSEYSYNEQFFGPGTRLTVL.

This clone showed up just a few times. The CDR3 protein is CASRLTANYGYTF. CDR3 nucleotide sequence: TGTGCCAGTAGATTGACAGCTAACTATGGCTACACCTTC. The chain employs TRBV19 and TRBJ1-2, with D tentatively TRBD1 (5 bases). The CDR3 contains 13 residues. V lost 6 bases and J lost 0, with 8 bases in between. CDR1 and CDR2 from the germline V gene are LNHDA and SQIVND (reference sequence).

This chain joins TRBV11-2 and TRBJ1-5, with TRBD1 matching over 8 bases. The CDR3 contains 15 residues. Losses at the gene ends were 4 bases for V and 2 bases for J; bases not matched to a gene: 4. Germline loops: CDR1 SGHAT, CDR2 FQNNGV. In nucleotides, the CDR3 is TGTGCCAGCAGCTCTCAGGGGGCGGGCAATCAGCCCCAGCATTTT. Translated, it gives CASSSQGAGNQPQHF. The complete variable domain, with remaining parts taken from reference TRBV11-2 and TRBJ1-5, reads EAGVAQSPRYKIIEKRQSVAFWCNPISGHATLYWYQQILGQGPKLLIQFQNNGVVDDSQLPKDRFSAERLKGVDSTLKIQPAKLEDSAVYLCASSSQGAGNQPQHFGDGTRLSIL.

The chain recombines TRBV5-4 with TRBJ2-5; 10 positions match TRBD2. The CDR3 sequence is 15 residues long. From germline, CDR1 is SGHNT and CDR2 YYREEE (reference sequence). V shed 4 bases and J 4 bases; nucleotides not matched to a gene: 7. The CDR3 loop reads CASSDTSGKTETQYF. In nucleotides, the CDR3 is TGTGCCAGCAGCGACACTAGCGGGAAGACAGAGACCCAGTACTTC. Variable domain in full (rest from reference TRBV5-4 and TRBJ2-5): ETGVTQSPTHLIKTRGQQVTLRCSSQSGHNTVSWYQQALGQGPQFIFQYYREEENGRGNFPPRFSGLQFPNYSSELNVNALELDDSALYLCASSDTSGKTETQYFGPGTRLLVL.

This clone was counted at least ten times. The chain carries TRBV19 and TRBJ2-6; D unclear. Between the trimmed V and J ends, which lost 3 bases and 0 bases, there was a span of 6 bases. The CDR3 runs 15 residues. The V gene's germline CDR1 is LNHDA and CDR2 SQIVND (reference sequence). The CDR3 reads CASSILSSGANVLTF. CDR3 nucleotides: TGTGCCAGTAGTATCCTCAGCTCTGGGGCCAACGTCCTGACTTTC.

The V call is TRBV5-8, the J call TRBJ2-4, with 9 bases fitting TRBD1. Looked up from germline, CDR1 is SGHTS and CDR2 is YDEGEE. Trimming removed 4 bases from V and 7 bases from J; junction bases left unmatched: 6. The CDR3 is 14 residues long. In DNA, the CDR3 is TGTGCCAGCAGCGTGGACAGGGGAAGCAACATTCAGTACTTC. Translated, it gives CASSVDRGSNIQYF.

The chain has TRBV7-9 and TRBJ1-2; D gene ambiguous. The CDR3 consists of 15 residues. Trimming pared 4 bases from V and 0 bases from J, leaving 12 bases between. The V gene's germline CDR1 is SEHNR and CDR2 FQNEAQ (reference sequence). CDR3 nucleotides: TGTGCCAGCAGCTCCCTGAGCCCCGCTAACTATGGCTACACCTTC. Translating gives CASSSLSPANYGYTF.

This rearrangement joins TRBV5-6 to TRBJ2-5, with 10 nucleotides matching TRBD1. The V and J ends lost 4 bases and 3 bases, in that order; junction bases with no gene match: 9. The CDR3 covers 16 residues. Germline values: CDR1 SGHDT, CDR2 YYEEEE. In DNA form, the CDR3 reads TGTGCCAGCAGCCCCGGGACAGGGGTTGGGAAAGAGACCCAGTACTTC. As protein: CASSPGTGVGKETQYF. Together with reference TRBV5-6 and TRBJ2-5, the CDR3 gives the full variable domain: DAGVTQSPTHLIKTRGQQVTLRCSPKSGHDTVSWYQQALGQGPQFIFQYYEEEERQRGNFPDRFSGHQFPNYSSELNVNALLLGDSALYLCASSPGTGVGKETQYFGPGTRLLVL.

CDR3 bases: TGTGCCAGCAGCCTGCGGGAGCTTAGGACAGATACGCAGTATTTT. Its translation is CASSLRELRTDTQYF. The chain couples TRBV7-8 to TRBJ2-3, with TRBD2 matching 7 bases. The CDR3 has 15 amino acids. In germline, CDR1 is SGHVS, CDR2 FQNEAQ. V shed 5 bases and J 3 bases; nucleotides not matched to a gene: 8.

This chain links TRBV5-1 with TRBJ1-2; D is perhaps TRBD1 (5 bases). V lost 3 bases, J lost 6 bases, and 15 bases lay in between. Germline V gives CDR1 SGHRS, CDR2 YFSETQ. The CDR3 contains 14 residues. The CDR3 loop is CASSWGGEMDGYTF. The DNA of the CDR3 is TGCGCCAGCAGCTGGGGAGGGGAAATGGATGGCTACACCTTC.